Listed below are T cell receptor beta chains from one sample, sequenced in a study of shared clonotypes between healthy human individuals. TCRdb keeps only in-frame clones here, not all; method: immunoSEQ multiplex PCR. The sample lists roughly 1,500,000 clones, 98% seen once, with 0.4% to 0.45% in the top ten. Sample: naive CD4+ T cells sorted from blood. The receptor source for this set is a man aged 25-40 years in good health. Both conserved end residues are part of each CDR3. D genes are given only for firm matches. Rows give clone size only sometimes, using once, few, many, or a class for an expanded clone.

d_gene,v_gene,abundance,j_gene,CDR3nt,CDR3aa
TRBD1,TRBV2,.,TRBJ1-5,TGTGCCGGAGGACAGGGGAATCAGCCCCAGCATTTT,CAGGQGNQPQHF
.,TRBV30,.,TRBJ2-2,TGTGCCTGGATGGAAACCGGGGAGCTGTTTTTT,CAWMETGELFF
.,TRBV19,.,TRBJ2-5,TGTGCCACAGTAGGAGCCGGAGGGCTGGGAGAGACCCAGTACTTC,CATVGAGGLGETQYF
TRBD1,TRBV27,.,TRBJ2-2,TGTGCCAGCAGACGAGTCCCGGGACAGGGACCAACTTCATCCGGGGAGCTGTTTTTT,CASRRVPGQGPTSSGELFF
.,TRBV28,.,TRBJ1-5,TGTGCCAGCAGTTTGTTCGAGGGAGGAGGGGAGAGCAATCAGCCCCAGCATTTT,CASSLFEGGGESNQPQHF
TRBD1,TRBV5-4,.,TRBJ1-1,TGTGCCAGCAGCAAAGAAGCACAGGGGGCGGGCACTGAAGCTTTCTTT,CASSKEAQGAGTEAFF
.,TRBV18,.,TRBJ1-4,TGTGCCAGCTCACCGACGGTTAATGAAAAACTGTTTTTT,CASSPTVNEKLFF
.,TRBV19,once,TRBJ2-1,TGTGTTCCTGACACGACTGGTGGAGACAATGAGCAGTTCTTC,CVPDTTGGDNEQFF
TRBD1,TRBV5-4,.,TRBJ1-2,TGTGCCAGCAGCCCGTTAGGGGACAGGGCGTTCTGGGACTATGGCTACACCTTC,CASSPLGDRAFWDYGYTF
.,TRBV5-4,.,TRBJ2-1,TGTGCCAGCAGCTTGTTATCCACACAGTACAATGAGCAGTTCTTC,CASSLLSTQYNEQFF
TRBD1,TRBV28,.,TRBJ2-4,TGTGCCAGCAGTTTGAACAGGGGACGGAACATTCAGTACTTC,CASSLNRGRNIQYF
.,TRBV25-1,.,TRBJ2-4,TGTGCCAGCAGTGAGGAGGGACAGAGACAGTACTTC,CASSEEGQRQYF
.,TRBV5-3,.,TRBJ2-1,TGTGCCAGAACCCCGCCAGCGGTCATACGGTATGAGCAGTTCTTC,CARTPPAVIRYEQFF
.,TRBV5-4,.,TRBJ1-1,TGTGCCAGCAGCTCAATCGCTGAAGCTTTCTTT,CASSSIAEAFF
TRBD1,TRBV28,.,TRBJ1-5,TGTGCCAGCAGTTTGAGGGGGCAGAGCAATCAGCCCCAGCATTTT,CASSLRGQSNQPQHF
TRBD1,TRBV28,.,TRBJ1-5,TGTGCCAGCAGTTACCCACGGGACAGGCTAGGCCATCAGCCCCAGCATTTT,CASSYPRDRLGHQPQHF
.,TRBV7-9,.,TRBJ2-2,TGTGCCAGCAGCCCCGACGGCACCGGGGAGCTGTTTTTT,CASSPDGTGELFF
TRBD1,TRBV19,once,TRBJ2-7,TGTGCCAGTAGTAAGTGGACAGGGGGCCGAACCCTTTCGGGGGAGCAGTACTTC,CASSKWTGGRTLSGEQYF
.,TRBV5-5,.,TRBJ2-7,TGTGCCAGCAGCTTGAGGACAGAGATATACGAGCAGTACTTC,CASSLRTEIYEQYF
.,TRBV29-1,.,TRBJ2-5,TGCAGCGTTGTGTCTAGGGAGACCCAGTACTTC,CSVVSRETQYF
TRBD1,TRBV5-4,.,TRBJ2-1,TGTGCCAGCAGCAATGGGACAGGGAGTTACAATGAGCAGTTCTTC,CASSNGTGSYNEQFF
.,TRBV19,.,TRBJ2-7,TGTGCCAGTAGTGCGGGACTGCCCTACGAGCAGTACTTC,CASSAGLPYEQYF
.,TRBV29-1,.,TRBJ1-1,TGCAGCGTGACAGGGAACACTGAAGCTTTCTTT,CSVTGNTEAFF
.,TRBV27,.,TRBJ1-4,TGTGCCAGCAAGGGGTCGCTTGGAACTAATGAAAAACTGTTTTTT,CASKGSLGTNEKLFF
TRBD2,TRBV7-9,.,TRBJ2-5,TGTGCCAGCAGCTTGGACGGGACTAGCTTCCAAGAGACCCAGTACTTC,CASSLDGTSFQETQYF
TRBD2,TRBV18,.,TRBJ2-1,TGTGCCAGCTCGGAGCGGGAGATACACAATGAGCAGTTCTTC,CASSEREIHNEQFF
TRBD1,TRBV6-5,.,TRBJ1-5,TGTGCCAGCAGTTGGACAGGGGATATTAGTCAGCCCCAGCATTTT,CASSWTGDISQPQHF
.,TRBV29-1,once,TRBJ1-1,TGCAGCGTTAAAGGACGGATGAACACTGAAGCTTTCTTT,CSVKGRMNTEAFF
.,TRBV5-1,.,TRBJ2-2,TGCGCCAGCAGCAACGTCACTAACACCGGGGAGCTGTTTTTT,CASSNVTNTGELFF
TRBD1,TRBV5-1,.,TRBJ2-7,TGCGCCAGCAGGATCGGGACAGGCTACGAGCAGTACTTC,CASRIGTGYEQYF
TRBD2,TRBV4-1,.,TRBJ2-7,TGCGCCAGCAGCCAAGACTCTAGCGGGAGGCTAATCACCTCCTACGAGCAGTACTTC,CASSQDSSGRLITSYEQYF
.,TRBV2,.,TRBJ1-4,TGTGCCAGCAAAAGGGCTAATGAAAAACTGTTTTTT,CASKRANEKLFF
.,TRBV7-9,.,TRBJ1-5,TGTGCCAGCAGCCAGCAGGGTGGCACTCAGCCCCAGCATTTT,CASSQQGGTQPQHF
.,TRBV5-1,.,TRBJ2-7,TGCGCCAGCAGCCCCGGGACTCTCTACGAGCAGTACTTC,CASSPGTLYEQYF
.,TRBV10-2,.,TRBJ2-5,TGCGCCAGCAGGAGGCAGGGAGAGACCCAGTACTTC,CASRRQGETQYF
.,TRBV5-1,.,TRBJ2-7,TGCGCCAGCAGCCCGCGGACGGTCCCATCCTACGTACACGAGCAGTACTTC,CASSPRTVPSYVHEQYF
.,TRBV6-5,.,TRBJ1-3,TGTGCCAGCAGGGCGTCATCTGGAAACACCATATATTTT,CASRASSGNTIYF
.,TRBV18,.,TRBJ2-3,TGTGCCAGCTCACCAAGGATGGTAGCAAGCACAGATACGCAGTATTTT,CASSPRMVASTDTQYF
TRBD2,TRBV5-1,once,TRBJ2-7,TGCGCCAGCAGCTTGCTAACTAGCGGGAGGGCCTACGAGCAGTACTTC,CASSLLTSGRAYEQYF
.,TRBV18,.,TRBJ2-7,TGTGCCAGCTCACCATTGTCAGGGAGTCAGAACTACGAGCAGTACTTC,CASSPLSGSQNYEQYF
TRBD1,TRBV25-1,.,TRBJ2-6,TGTGCCAGCAGTTCAGGACAGGGTGTATCTGGGGCCAACGTCCTGACTTTC,CASSSGQGVSGANVLTF
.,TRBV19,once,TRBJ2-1,TGTGCCAGTAGTATATCTTTAGGCGGAGGGATCAATGAGCAGTTCTTC,CASSISLGGGINEQFF
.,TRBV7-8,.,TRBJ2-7,TGTGCCAGCAGCTACCGAGGACCTGGGGACGAGCAGTACTTC,CASSYRGPGDEQYF
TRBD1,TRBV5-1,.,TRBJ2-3,TGCGCCAGCAGCTCTGGAGTGGACAGGGGGCGAGATACGCAGTATTTT,CASSSGVDRGRDTQYF